Listed here are 4 T cell receptor beta chains from one sample, sequenced in a study of T cell repertoires in cytomegalovirus infection. TCRdb reprocessed the reads via MiXCR and lists one record per CDR3 protein. The sample contains about 76,000 distinct CDR3 sequences, 3.7% of which appear only once. Specimen: PBMCs. These receptors were taken from a human donor in good health (CMV status not recorded). Some clones in this sample may be carry-over from other donors' samples.

This clonotype was picked up many times. The chain employs TRBV7-2 and TRBJ1-2; 10 bases match TRBD1. From germline, CDR1 is SGHTA and CDR2 FQGNSA. With V trimmed by 5 bases and J by 6 bases, 6 bases remained unmatched. The CDR3 consists of 14 residues. CDR3 nucleotides: TGTGCCAGCAGCCAGACAGGGGGCTTAGATGGCTACACCTTC. It translates to CASSQTGGLDGYTF.

In this sample, this clonotype turned up many times. The chain recombines TRBV7-8 with TRBJ1-1; D is ambiguous. CDR1 is SGHVS, CDR2 FQNEAQ, per germline. This CDR3 is 11 amino acids long. The V end was cut by 3 bases, the J end by 11 bases, with 10 bases between. The DNA of the CDR3 is TGTGCCAGCAGCTTCTTACGGGAGGCTTTCTTT. It yields the protein CASSFLREAFF.

This clonotype occurred many times. The chain carries TRBV19 and TRBJ2-6; D is undetermined. V was pared by 7 bases and J by 4 bases, with 11 bases between. Germline V gene lookup returns CDR1 LNHDA and CDR2 SQIVND (reference sequence). The CDR3 sequence is 14 residues long. The CDR3 coding sequence is TGTGCCAGTACTTCTTCCCAAGGGGCCAACGTCCTGACTTTC. As protein: CASTSSQGANVLTF. Full variable domain (missing parts from reference TRBV19 and TRBJ2-6): DGGITQSPKYLFRKEGQNVTLSCEQNLNHDAMYWYRQDPGQGLRLIYYSQIVNDFQKGDIAEGYSVSREKKESFPLTVTSAQKNPTAFYLCASTSSQGANVLTFGAGSRLTVL.

This clonotype was seen ten or more times. The chain couples TRBV6-6 to TRBJ2-2, with 9 bases matching TRBD2. The V segment lost 2 bases and the J segment 5 bases; nucleotides outside the gene matches: 3. The V gene's germline CDR1 is MNHNY and CDR2 SVGAGI (reference sequence). The CDR3 is 15 residues long. CDR3 DNA: TGTGCCAGCAGTTACGGGACTAGCTGGACCGGGGAGCTGTTTTTT. It translates to CASSYGTSWTGELFF.